Presented here are 4 T cell receptor beta chains from one specimen sequenced in a study of T cell responses to AZD1222 COVID-19 vaccine. The protocol was immunoSEQ multiplex PCR, while the TCRdb copy is restricted to in-frame clones and leaves out a portion. Of 130,000 or so clones listed, approximately 86% are singletons. The material was peripheral blood, obtained on day 0 of AZD1222 vaccination. These receptor sequences come from an adult in good health.

The chain couples TRBV11-2 to TRBJ2-2; maybe TRBD2 (5 bases). The V end lost 3 bases, the J end lost 6 bases, and 8 bases lay between the germline ends. Germline CDR1 SGHAT, CDR2 FQNNGV. CDR3 length: 13 residues. The CDR3 DNA reads as TGTGCCAGCAGCTTTCCGGAGGCCGGGGAGCTGTTTTTT. Translation: CASSFPEAGELFF.

The rearrangement links TRBV30 to TRBJ1-3, with D uncertain. Germline-derived CDR1 and CDR2 are GTSNPN and SVGIG (reference sequence). The CDR3 extends over 13 amino acids. The ends were cut back, 0 bases at V and 0 bases at J, with 3 bases in the middle. The CDR3 sequence: CAWSVSSGNTIYF. CDR3 nucleotides: TGTGCCTGGAGTGTCAGCTCTGGAAACACCATATATTTT.

This clone occurred once. V gene TRBV19 combines with J gene TRBJ1-2; D ambiguous. The V gene's germline CDR1 is LNHDA and CDR2 SQIVND (reference sequence). Trimming took off 0 bases at V and 8 bases at J, with 10 bases between the two ends. This CDR3 spans 13 amino acids. The CDR3 here is CASSIDRQSGYTF. CDR3 sequence (DNA): TGTGCCAGTAGTATAGATAGACAATCCGGCTACACCTTC.

The rearrangement joins TRBV18 to TRBJ2-7; D may match TRBD1 or TRBD2 (6 bases each). V was cut by 3 bases and J by 5 bases, with 14 bases left in between. The germline gives CDR1 KGHSH, CDR2 LQKENI. The CDR3 is 14 amino acids. The CDR3 nucleotides are TGTGCCAGCTCACCCCTTGTCGGGGGCCACGAGCAGTACTTC. It translates to CASSPLVGGHEQYF.